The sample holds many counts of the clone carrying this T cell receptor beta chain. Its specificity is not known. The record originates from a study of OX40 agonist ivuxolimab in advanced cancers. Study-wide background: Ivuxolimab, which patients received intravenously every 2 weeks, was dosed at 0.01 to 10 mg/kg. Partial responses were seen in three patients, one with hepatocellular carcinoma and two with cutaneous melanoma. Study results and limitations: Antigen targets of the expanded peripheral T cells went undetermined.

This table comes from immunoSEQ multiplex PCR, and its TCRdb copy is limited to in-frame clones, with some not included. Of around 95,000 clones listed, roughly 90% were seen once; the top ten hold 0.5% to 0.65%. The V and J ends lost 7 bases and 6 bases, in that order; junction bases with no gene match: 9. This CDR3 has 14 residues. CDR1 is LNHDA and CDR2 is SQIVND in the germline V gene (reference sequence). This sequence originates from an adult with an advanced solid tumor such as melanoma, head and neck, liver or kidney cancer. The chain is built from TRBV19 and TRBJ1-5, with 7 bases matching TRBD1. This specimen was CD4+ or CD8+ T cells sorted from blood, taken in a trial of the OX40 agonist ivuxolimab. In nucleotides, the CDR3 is TGTGCCAGTACCTCAATAGGGGGCTTTCAGCCCCAGCATTTT. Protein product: CASTSIGGFQPQHF. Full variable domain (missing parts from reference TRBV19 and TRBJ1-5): DGGITQSPKYLFRKEGQNVTLSCEQNLNHDAMYWYRQDPGQGLRLIYYSQIVNDFQKGDIAEGYSVSREKKESFPLTVTSAQKNPTAFYLCASTSIGGFQPQHFGDGTRLSIL.